This T cell receptor beta chain was recorded in a study of T-cell reconstitution after alpha-beta-depleted transplantation in children. The junction had 11 bases not matched to a gene; V was cut back by 8 bases and J by 10 bases. The CDR3 spans 12 residues. Germline V lookup: CDR1 SQVTM, CDR2 ANQGSEA. Preparing the TCRbeta library involved the use of unique molecular identifiers. From the PCR reads, TCRdb called clonotypes with MiXCR, one entry per CDR3 protein. The table shows around 200,000 distinct CDR3 sequences, with 6.5% to 7.5% occurring only once. This clonotype was seen many times. The chain recombines TRBV29-1 with TRBJ1-1; 9 positions match TRBD1. This TCR was sampled from a human donor who donated a stem cell graft to a child with Wiskott-Aldrich syndrome. The sequenced sample was PBMCs from the stem cell graft donor, obtained from the stem cell graft. CDR3 loop: CSFLTGGELAFF. DNA for the CDR3: TGCAGCTTTCTTACAGGGGGCGAGTTAGCTTTCTTT.